Each of the 15 T cell receptor beta chains below was sequenced from the same sample in a study of cytomegalovirus exposure and HLA in healthy donors. Researchers ran the PCR with 60 Vbeta and 13 Jbeta primers. Sequenced by immunoSEQ multiplex PCR; TCRdb stores in-frame clones only, minus some. The repertoire has fewer than 200,000 clones, 87% of them found once; the top ten carry around 0.25%. The sequenced sample was PBMCs. The receptors originated from a girl less than two years old in good health and CMV-seronegative.

This clone has just a few counts. The chain carries TRBV7-2 and TRBJ2-2; 10 bases are a match to TRBD2. The V gene's germline CDR1 is SGHTA and CDR2 FQGNSA. Trimming removed 3 bases from V and 3 bases from J; junction bases left unmatched: 13. The CDR3 extends over 19 amino acids. The CDR3 loop reads CASSFPGSGRALHTGELFF. The CDR3 bases are TGTGCCAGCAGCTTCCCTGGGAGCGGGAGGGCCTTACACACCGGGGAGCTGTTTTTT.

The chain recombines TRBV5-4 with TRBJ1-2, with TRBD1 matching over 7 bases. With V trimmed by 1 base and J by 6 bases, 6 bases remained unmatched. CDR3 length: 14 amino acids. The V gene's germline CDR1 is SGHNT and CDR2 YYREEE (reference sequence). CDR3 region: CASSLTGESNGYTF. The CDR3 DNA follows: TGTGCCAGCAGCTTGACAGGGGAATCGAATGGCTACACCTTC.

This chain links TRBV5-6 with TRBJ2-1; no clear D gene. The CDR3 loop spans 11 amino acids. V was clipped by 3 bases and J by 7 bases, with 5 bases between them. Germline V gives CDR1 SGHDT, CDR2 YYEEEE. The CDR3 bases are TGTGCCAGCAGCTCCCGTAATGAGCAGTTCTTC. As protein: CASSSRNEQFF. The complete variable domain, with remaining parts taken from reference TRBV5-6 and TRBJ2-1, reads DAGVTQSPTHLIKTRGQQVTLRCSPKSGHDTVSWYQQALGQGPQFIFQYYEEEERQRGNFPDRFSGHQFPNYSSELNVNALLLGDSALYLCASSSRNEQFFGPGTRLTVL.

The chain has TRBV27 and TRBJ2-7; the match to TRBD2 covers 8 bases. The CDR3 totals 15 residues. Germline-derived CDR1 and CDR2 are MNHEY and SMNVEV (reference sequence). V lost 3 bases, J lost 2 bases, and 6 bases stayed unmatched. The CDR3 region has the DNA TGTGCCAGCAGTTTTTCAAGCGGGAGAGCCTACGAGCAGTACTTC. Its protein is CASSFSSGRAYEQYF.

The chain couples TRBV9 to TRBJ1-3; the D gene is possibly TRBD1 (6 bases). V lost 1 base to trimming and J lost 2 bases, with 7 bases between them. This CDR3 spans 14 amino acids. Germline V lookup: CDR1 SGDLS, CDR2 YYNGEE. The CDR3 is CASSVKGAGNTIYF. Written as DNA, the CDR3 is TGTGCCAGCAGCGTAAAGGGGGCTGGAAACACCATATATTTT.

This chain links TRBV7-8 with TRBJ2-1, with 14 bases fitting TRBD2. The CDR3 length is 18 residues. Per the germline V gene, CDR1 is SGHVS and CDR2 is FQNEAQ. V gave up 7 bases and J gave up 5 bases; unmatched junction bases: 13. The CDR3 sequence: CASTTGLAGASPHNEQFF. CDR3 DNA sequence: TGTGCCAGCACCACGGGACTAGCGGGAGCCAGCCCCCACAATGAGCAGTTCTTC.

The chain is built from TRBV4-1 and TRBJ2-7; 7 bases are shared with TRBD1. CDR3 length equals 15 residues. The junction had 9 bases not matched to a gene; V was cut back by 4 bases and J by 3 bases. Germline V gives CDR1 MGHRA, CDR2 YSYEKL. The CDR3 sequence: CASSPETGLFYEQYF. CDR3 sequence (DNA): TGCGCCAGCAGCCCAGAGACAGGGTTGTTCTACGAGCAGTACTTC.

As regards this clone: One end of the junction does not line up with germline, which may come from a read error. The sample holds other DNA sequences that translate to the same CDR3. This chain uses TRBV14 with TRBJ1-3; D gene ambiguous. This CDR3 contains 12 residues. CDR1 and CDR2 from the germline V gene are SGHDN and FVKESK. The CDR3 DNA is TGTGCCAGTAGCCTAATCCGAAACACCATATATTTT. The encoded protein is CASSLIRNTIYF.

This clone was counted a single time. The V call is TRBV27, the J call TRBJ1-2, with 8 positions matching TRBD1. Germline CDR1 MNHEY, CDR2 SMNVEV (reference sequence). The CDR3 is 17 amino acids. Trimming cost V 3 bases and J 2 bases; bases outside gene matches: 11. The CDR3 region is CASSFQPGQGVNYGYTF. In DNA, the CDR3 is TGTGCCAGCAGTTTCCAGCCCGGACAGGGAGTGAACTATGGCTACACCTTC.

The chain has TRBV28 and TRBJ1-5, with D perhaps TRBD1 (6 bases). Germline V gene lookup returns CDR1 MDHEN and CDR2 SYDVKM. The germline V and J ends were trimmed by 4 bases and 3 bases, with 13 bases remaining between them. The CDR3 is made up of 15 amino acids. The CDR3 sequence is CASSSGTIPNQPQHF. In DNA form, the CDR3 reads TGTGCCAGCAGTTCCGGGACAATCCCCAATCAGCCCCAGCATTTT.

The chain recombines TRBV6-1 with TRBJ2-3; D might be TRBD1 (6 bases). The CDR3 is 13 residues long. Germline values: CDR1 MNHNS, CDR2 SASEGT. Deletions cut 10 bases from V and 1 base from J, with 12 bases between. CDR3 coding DNA: TGTGCCACCCCAGGGGACGGCACAGATACGCAGTATTTT. It codes for CATPGDGTDTQYF.

The V and J genes are TRBV27 and TRBJ1-1; D is perhaps TRBD1 (6 bases). V was trimmed by 5 bases and J by 0 bases, leaving 16 bases between them. Germline CDR1 is MNHEY and CDR2 is SMNVEV (reference sequence). This CDR3 is built from 16 residues. DNA for the CDR3: TGTGCCAGCAGTGACAGCGCCCAGGGGTTGAACACTGAAGCTTTCTTT. As protein: CASSDSAQGLNTEAFF.

In nucleotides, the CDR3 is TGTGCCTGGAGGACGCACAGTTCCTACGAGCAGTACTTC. Amino acids: CAWRTHSSYEQYF. The chain uses TRBV30 and TRBJ2-7; D not certain. This CDR3 region has 13 residues. Germline CDR1 is GTSNPN and CDR2 is SVGIG (reference sequence). V was cut by 3 bases and J by 1 base, with 10 bases left in between.

The chain joins TRBV27 to TRBJ1-1; D gene ambiguous. Germline V CDR1 and CDR2: MNHEY, SMNVEV (reference sequence). The V gene lost 3 bases and the J gene lost 4 bases, with 9 bases spanning the gap. The CDR3 runs to 13 residues. This chain's CDR3 is CASSLAVSTEAFF. The CDR3 DNA reads TGTGCCAGCAGTTTGGCGGTGAGCACTGAAGCTTTCTTT.

CDR3 region: CASTSGFGNQPQHF. Here the CDR3 DNA reads TGTGCCAGCACTAGCGGGTTTGGCAATCAGCCCCAGCATTTT. The chain carries TRBV6-5 and TRBJ1-5; D remains ambiguous. Germline CDR1 reads MNHEY; CDR2 reads SVGAGI. This CDR3 has 14 residues. V was trimmed by 7 bases and J by 2 bases, leaving 12 bases between them.